Below are 15 T cell receptor beta chains sequenced from a single sample in a study of blood T cell repertoires in COVID-19 (dated by TCRdb to about 2020). Libraries were made using the immunoSEQ multiplex PCR assay. This is the immuneACCESS table as TCRdb keeps it, with only in-frame sequences that have V and J called. A part of the clones is gone; compared with another copy, unresolved V genes explain less than half, and the rest is unexplained. The sample table records 95,000 to 100,000 clones; less than 85% of these occur just once. The top ten clonotypes cover 1.5% to 2% of the sample. Sequenced sample: peripheral blood. The receptors here all came from a woman aged 70 to 79 with active or convalescent COVID-19.

The sample holds a few counts of this clone. The chain has TRBV4-2 and TRBJ1-3; a weak D match, TRBD1 (6 bases). The CDR3 is 15 residues long. Germline CDR1 LGHNA, CDR2 YNFKEQ. Trimming shortened V by 0 bases and J by 2 bases, and 8 bases separated the two germline ends. The chain's CDR3 is CASSQDGTPGNTIYF. CDR3 in DNA: TGTGCCAGCAGCCAAGATGGGACACCTGGAAACACCATATATTTT.

J is TRBJ2-4 and V is TRBV7-2; the match to TRBD1 covers 9 bases. The germline gives CDR1 SGHTA, CDR2 FQGNSA. V shed 1 base and J 5 bases; nucleotides not matched to a gene: 3. CDR3 size: 15 residues. The CDR3: CASSLEDRGQNIQYF. Written as DNA, the CDR3 is TGTGCCAGCAGCTTAGAGGACAGGGGCCAAAACATTCAGTACTTC.

On this clone itself: Other DNA sequences in the sample encode the same CDR3. The chain is built from TRBV6-2 or TRBV6-3 and TRBJ1-2; D remains unclear. The CDR3 is 13 residues long. V lost 4 bases and J lost 1, with 7 bases in between. Germline CDR1 MNHEY, CDR2 SVGEGT. CDR3 amino acids: CASSSTGNYGYTF. For the CDR3, the DNA is TGTGCCAGCAGTTCGACTGGTAACTATGGCTACACCTTC.

This clone was seen a single time. The chain uses TRBV27 and TRBJ2-1; the D gene is possibly TRBD2 (6 bases). The CDR3 length is 13 residues. In germline, CDR1 is MNHEY, CDR2 SMNVEV (reference sequence). Between the trimmed V and J ends, which lost 5 bases and 9 bases, there was a span of 14 bases. CDR3 sequence reads: CASSKTSSAEQFF. For the CDR3, the DNA is TGTGCCAGCAGTAAAACTAGCTCTGCTGAGCAGTTCTTC.

This clone was found once. The chain carries TRBV5-6 and TRBJ2-1; D is possibly TRBD1 (5 bases). The V and J ends lost 2 bases and 1 base respectively, with 13 bases between them. Looked up from germline, CDR1 is SGHDT and CDR2 is YYEEEE. The CDR3 covers 16 residues. The CDR3 loop is CASSFFGQGSYNEQFF. The DNA of the CDR3 is TGTGCCAGCAGCTTTTTCGGGCAGGGATCCTACAATGAGCAGTTCTTC.

J is TRBJ2-3 and V is TRBV5-4; 8 bases fit TRBD2. The V gene end was trimmed by 4 bases and the J gene end by 3 bases; junction bases not matched to a gene: 10. CDR3 length: 16 residues. CDR1 SGHNT and CDR2 YYREEE come from the germline V gene (reference sequence). Here the CDR3 DNA reads TGTGCCAGCAGCCCCCTCCGGGGGGGAAGTACAGATACGCAGTATTTT. This codes for CASSPLRGGSTDTQYF.

Of note for this clone: Other DNA variants within this sample encode the same CDR3. The rearrangement links TRBV4-3 to TRBJ2-5; 9 nucleotides agree with TRBD2. Germline values: CDR1 LGHNA, CDR2 YSLEER. The length of the CDR3 is 14 residues. V shed 3 bases, J shed 4 bases, and the junction held 3 bases outside the gene matches. This chain's CDR3 is CASSQGLASETQYF. CDR3 DNA: TGCGCCAGCAGCCAGGGACTAGCTTCAGAGACCCAGTACTTC.

CDR3 DNA sequence: TGTGCCAGCACGGGGGGACGGGGCAATCAGCCCCAGCATTTT. Its protein is CASTGGRGNQPQHF. The V gene is TRBV28, the J gene TRBJ1-5; perhaps TRBD1 as D (5 bases). The CDR3 consists of 14 residues. Between the trimmed V and J ends, which lost 7 bases and 2 bases, there was a span of 12 bases. CDR1 and CDR2 (germline): MDHEN, SYDVKM.

This clone was seen more than once but under ten times. The rearrangement uses TRBV6-2 or TRBV6-3 and TRBJ2-7; 12 bases agree with TRBD2. Germline CDR1 MNHEY, CDR2 SVGEGT. After removal of 1 base from V and 5 bases from J, the junction contained 6 bases not matched to a gene. The CDR3 totals 16 residues. The CDR3 spells CASSYFASGRAHEQYF. For the CDR3, the DNA is TGTGCCAGCAGTTACTTCGCTAGCGGGAGGGCCCACGAGCAGTACTTC.

This chain connects TRBV7-2 to TRBJ2-1, with 11 bases aligning to TRBD2. Germline V gives CDR1 SGHTA, CDR2 FQGNSA. V gave up 6 bases and J gave up 5 bases; unmatched junction bases: 9. The CDR3 loop spans 16 amino acids. CDR3 in amino acids: CASSRYSGGVNNEQFF. The CDR3 bases are TGTGCCAGCAGTCGATATAGCGGGGGGGTAAACAATGAGCAGTTCTTC.

The genes are TRBV18 and TRBJ1-3; possibly TRBD1 for D (5 bases). CDR3 length: 15 residues. Per the germline V gene, CDR1 is KGHSH and CDR2 is LQKENI. The germline V and J ends were trimmed by 5 bases and 4 bases, with 15 bases remaining between them. This CDR3 reads CASSTTQALGNTIYF. DNA of the CDR3: TGTGCCAGCTCAACAACACAGGCTCTCGGAAACACCATATATTTT.

The chain combines TRBV3-1 (or the pseudogene TRBV3-2) with TRBJ2-7, with no clear D. This CDR3 is 12 amino acids long. Germline CDR1 LGHDT, CDR2 YNNKEL (reference sequence). V was shortened by 1 base and J by 5 bases, with 6 bases between the two germline ends. Here the CDR3 DNA reads TGTGCCAGCAGCCAAGTAGCCCACGAGCAGTACTTC. Its translation is CASSQVAHEQYF.

This clone was observed a handful of times. The V and J genes are TRBV7-2 and TRBJ1-3; no reliable D call. CDR3 length equals 12 residues. With 5 bases removed from V and 3 bases from J, the gap between germline ends came to 5 bases. The V gene's germline CDR1 is SGHTA and CDR2 FQGNSA. This CDR3 is CASSLSGNTIYF. In DNA, the CDR3 is TGTGCCAGCAGCCTCAGTGGAAACACCATATATTTT.

The rearrangement joins TRBV18 to TRBJ2-1; 8 nucleotides match TRBD1. The length of the CDR3 is 14 residues. V was clipped by 4 bases and J by 5 bases; unmatched bases: 4. Germline V gene lookup returns CDR1 KGHSH and CDR2 LQKENI. The CDR3: CASSQGTGNNEQFF. The CDR3 DNA sequence: TGTGCCAGCTCACAAGGGACAGGTAACAATGAGCAGTTCTTC.

This chain connects TRBV11-2 to TRBJ1-1; 8 bases fit TRBD1. Looked up from germline, CDR1 is SGHAT and CDR2 is FQNNGV. The CDR3 has 13 residues. J lost 6 bases, V lost 6 bases, and 6 bases had no gene match. The CDR3 nucleotides read TGTGCCAGCAGTCTGGACAGGGCCCCTGAAGCTTTCTTT. Residues: CASSLDRAPEAFF. The full variable domain, completed using reference TRBV11-2 and TRBJ1-1, is EAGVAQSPRYKIIEKRQSVAFWCNPISGHATLYWYQQILGQGPKLLIQFQNNGVVDDSQLPKDRFSAERLKGVDSTLKIQPAKLEDSAVYLCASSLDRAPEAFFGQGTRLTVV.